Included here is one TCR beta chain sequence, with context. Authors' analysis steps: Researchers report that nucleated cell counts were estimated from reference gene primer amplification. Sequencing was performed with immunoSEQ multiplex PCR; in TCRdb, only in-frame clones are kept and a portion is missing. The DNA gave D and trimming, while V, J and clone size come from that table. Here the sample spans a few hundred thousand clones, around 87% being singletons. This specimen belongs to a study of blood T cell repertoires in COVID-19. For the study at large: Before being deemed recovered, Cohort 3 donors had two negative PCRs, clearance, or symptom resolution.

Recruitment covered about 25 US areas and drew participants whose ages spanned roughly 18 to 89 years. The study assigned cohorts using participant-reported clinical history. V was trimmed by 7 bases and J by 7 bases, leaving 14 bases between them. Germline V gene sequence: CDR1 MNHEY, CDR2 SVGAGI. The CDR3 is made up of 14 amino acids. This sequence originates from a middle-aged man in a cohort exposed to, infected with or recovered from COVID-19 (not recorded which). The rearrangement uses TRBV6-5 and TRBJ1-6; D uncertain. Sequenced: PBMCs or T cells enriched from blood (not recorded which). CDR3 loop: CASMALGNNSPLHF. The CDR3 coding sequence is TGTGCCAGCATGGCCTTGGGCAACAATTCACCCCTCCACTTT.